The source of this T cell receptor (beta chain) is a study of blood T cell repertoires in COVID-19. Background on the study: T cells, B-cell-depleted T cells, or PBMCs supplied cDNA or gDNA.

Clones were sequenced by immunoSEQ multiplex PCR, and TCRdb holds only the in-frame ones, with some missing. The top ten clones hold approximately 9% of a sample with 150,000 to 200,000 clones, roughly 88% of them seen once. The participants were between about 18 and 90 years old and came from roughly 24 US areas. Assignment of participants to cohorts was predicated upon participant-reported clinical history. Recovery among Cohort 3 donors was established by two negative PCRs, clearance, or symptom resolution. Trimming cost V 2 bases and J 3 bases, with 20 bases left between them. Germline V gene sequence: CDR1 MGHRA, CDR2 YSYEKL. CDR3 length equals 17 residues.

The material sequenced was PBMCs or T cells enriched from blood (not recorded which). The clonotype originates from a woman aged 18-35 years who had recovered from COVID-19. This rearrangement joins TRBV4-1 to TRBJ2-7; D is perhaps TRBD2 (5 bases). The CDR3 DNA reads as TGCGCCAGCAGCCAACTTACCGAGAGGGCCCTGAGCTACGAGCAGTACTTC. Protein product: CASSQLTERALSYEQYF.